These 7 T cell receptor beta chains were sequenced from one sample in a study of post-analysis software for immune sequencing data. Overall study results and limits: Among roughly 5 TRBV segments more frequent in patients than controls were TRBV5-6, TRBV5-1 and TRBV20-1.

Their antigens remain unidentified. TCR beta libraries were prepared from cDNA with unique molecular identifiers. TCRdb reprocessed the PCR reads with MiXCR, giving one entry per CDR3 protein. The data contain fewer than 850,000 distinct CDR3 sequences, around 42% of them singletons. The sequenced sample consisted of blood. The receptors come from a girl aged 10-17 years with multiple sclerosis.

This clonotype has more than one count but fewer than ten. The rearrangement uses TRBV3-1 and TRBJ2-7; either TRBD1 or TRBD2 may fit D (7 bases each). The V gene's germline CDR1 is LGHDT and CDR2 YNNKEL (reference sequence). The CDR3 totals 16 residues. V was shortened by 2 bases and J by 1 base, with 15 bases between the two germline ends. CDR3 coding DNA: TGTGCCAGCAGCCAACGGGGGGACAGCCCTTCCTACGAGCAGTACTTC. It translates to CASSQRGDSPSYEQYF.

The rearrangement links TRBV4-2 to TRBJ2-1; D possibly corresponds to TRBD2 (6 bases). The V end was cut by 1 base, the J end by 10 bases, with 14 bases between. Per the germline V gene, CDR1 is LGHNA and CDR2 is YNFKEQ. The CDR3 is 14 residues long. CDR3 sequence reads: CASSQAGDSQEQFF. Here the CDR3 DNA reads TGTGCCAGCAGCCAAGCGGGGGATAGCCAGGAGCAGTTCTTC.

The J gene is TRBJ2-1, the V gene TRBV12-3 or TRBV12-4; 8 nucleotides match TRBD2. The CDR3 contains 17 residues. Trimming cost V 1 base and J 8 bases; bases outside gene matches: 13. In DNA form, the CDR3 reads TGTGCCAGCAGTTTAGGGGTAGCGGGGTTCACCACCGATGAGCAGTTCTTC. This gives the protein CASSLGVAGFTTDEQFF.

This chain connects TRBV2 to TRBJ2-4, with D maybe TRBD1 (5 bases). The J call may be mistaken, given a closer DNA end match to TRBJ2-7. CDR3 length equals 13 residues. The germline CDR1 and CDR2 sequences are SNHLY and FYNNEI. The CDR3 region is CASRDMGPYEQYF. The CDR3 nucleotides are TGTGCCAGCAGGGACATGGGGCCCTACGAGCAGTACTTC.

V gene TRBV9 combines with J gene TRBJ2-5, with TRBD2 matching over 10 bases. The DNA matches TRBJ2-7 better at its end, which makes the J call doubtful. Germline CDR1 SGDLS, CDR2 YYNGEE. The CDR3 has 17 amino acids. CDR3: CASSVEPSGSSAYEQYF. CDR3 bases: TGTGCCAGCAGCGTAGAGCCTAGCGGGAGTTCCGCCTACGAGCAGTACTTC.

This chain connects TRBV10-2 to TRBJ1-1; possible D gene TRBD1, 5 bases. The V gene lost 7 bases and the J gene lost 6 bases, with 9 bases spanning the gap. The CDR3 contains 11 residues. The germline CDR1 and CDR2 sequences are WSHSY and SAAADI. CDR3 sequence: CASMGGAEAFF. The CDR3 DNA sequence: TGCGCCAGCATGGGGGGGGCTGAAGCTTTCTTT.

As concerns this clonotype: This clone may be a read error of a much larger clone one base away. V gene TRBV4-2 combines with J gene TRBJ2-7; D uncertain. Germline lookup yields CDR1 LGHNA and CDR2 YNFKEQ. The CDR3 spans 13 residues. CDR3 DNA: TGTGCCGGCAGCCAAGGAAACTCCTACGAGCAGTACTTC. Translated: CAGSQGNSYEQYF.